The rows below give T cell receptor beta chains drawn from one sample of a study of blood T cell repertoires in COVID-19. The data were produced by immunoSEQ multiplex PCR, yet TCRdb's version contains in-frame clones alone and is incomplete. Of approximately 250,000 clones listed, around 90% are singletons. Sequenced material: peripheral blood. The receptors originated from a man aged 30 to 45 with COVID-19, enrolled during active disease. Each CDR3 is given with its conserved first and last residue. The order of the fields is D gene, V gene, clone size, J gene, CDR3 protein, CDR3 DNA. A D gene is named only where the DNA matches it firmly. Size tells how often a clone was seen (once, few, many) or the class of an expanded clone, and some rows leave it out.

D gene: -
V gene: TRBV29-1
clone size: -
J gene: TRBJ1-1
CDR3 protein: CSARQGSTEAFF
CDR3 DNA: TGCAGCGCCCGTCAGGGGTCGACTGAAGCTTTCTTT

D gene: TRBD2
V gene: TRBV11-3
clone size: -
J gene: TRBJ2-1
CDR3 protein: CASSPGGLASGEQFF
CDR3 DNA: TGTGCCAGCAGCCCGGGGGGACTAGCTTCCGGTGAGCAGTTCTTC

D gene: -
V gene: TRBV19
clone size: -
J gene: TRBJ2-7
CDR3 protein: CASSDFNRATYEQYF
CDR3 DNA: TGTGCCAGTAGTGACTTCAACAGGGCTACCTACGAGCAGTACTTC

D gene: TRBD2
V gene: TRBV7-9
clone size: -
J gene: TRBJ2-6
CDR3 protein: CASSPGRGGQRGANVLTF
CDR3 DNA: TGTGCCAGCAGCCCCGGGAGGGGAGGCCAAAGGGGGGCCAACGTCCTGACTTTC

D gene: TRBD1
V gene: TRBV20-1
clone size: -
J gene: TRBJ2-1
CDR3 protein: CSASGQGSREQFF
CDR3 DNA: TGCAGTGCTAGTGGACAGGGTTCACGAGAGCAGTTCTTC

D gene: -
V gene: TRBV30
clone size: -
J gene: TRBJ2-2
CDR3 protein: CAWSVPGEAGELFF
CDR3 DNA: TGTGCCTGGAGTGTTCCAGGGGAAGCGGGGGAGCTGTTTTTT

D gene: TRBD1
V gene: TRBV15
clone size: -
J gene: TRBJ2-5
CDR3 protein: CATSRVDRGGTQYF
CDR3 DNA: TGTGCCACCAGCAGAGTCGACAGGGGAGGGACCCAGTACTTC

D gene: -
V gene: TRBV4-1
clone size: -
J gene: TRBJ1-1
CDR3 protein: CASSQDLLRAFF
CDR3 DNA: TGCGCCAGCAGCCAAGACCTACTGAGAGCTTTCTTT

D gene: TRBD1
V gene: TRBV6-1
clone size: -
J gene: TRBJ1-2
CDR3 protein: CASSDRDRGNYGYTF
CDR3 DNA: TGTGCCAGCAGTGACCGTGACAGGGGTAACTATGGCTACACCTTC

D gene: TRBD1
V gene: TRBV5-1
clone size: -
J gene: TRBJ1-2
CDR3 protein: CASSLAPGQSYGYTF
CDR3 DNA: TGCGCCAGCAGCTTGGCCCCGGGACAGTCCTATGGCTACACCTTC

D gene: -
V gene: TRBV5-5
clone size: few
J gene: TRBJ2-5
CDR3 protein: CASRWGPGQETQYF
CDR3 DNA: TGTGCCAGCAGATGGGGGCCAGGACAAGAGACCCAGTACTTC

D gene: -
V gene: TRBV11-2
clone size: -
J gene: TRBJ2-7
CDR3 protein: CASSLAREPHEQYF
CDR3 DNA: TGTGCCAGCAGCTTAGCCCGGGAGCCCCACGAGCAGTACTTC

D gene: -
V gene: TRBV15
clone size: -
J gene: TRBJ1-4
CDR3 protein: CATSRDRGESEKLFF
CDR3 DNA: TGTGCCACCAGCAGAGATCGGGGGGAGAGTGAAAAACTGTTTTTT

D gene: -
V gene: TRBV19
clone size: -
J gene: TRBJ1-3
CDR3 protein: CASAKPGNTIYF
CDR3 DNA: TGTGCTAGTGCAAAGCCTGGAAACACCATATATTTT

D gene: -
V gene: TRBV27
clone size: -
J gene: TRBJ1-6
CDR3 protein: CASTSLEDYNSPLHF
CDR3 DNA: TGTGCCAGCACCTCCCTGGAGGACTATAATTCACCCCTCCACTTT

D gene: TRBD2
V gene: TRBV7-3
clone size: -
J gene: TRBJ2-2
CDR3 protein: CASSFKAGVNTGELFF
CDR3 DNA: TGTGCCAGCAGCTTCAAAGCGGGGGTGAACACCGGGGAGCTGTTTTTT

D gene: TRBD1
V gene: TRBV4-1
clone size: -
J gene: TRBJ2-2
CDR3 protein: CATKSQGAFGELFF
CDR3 DNA: TGCGCCACAAAATCGCAGGGGGCTTTCGGGGAGCTGTTTTTT

D gene: -
V gene: TRBV18
clone size: -
J gene: TRBJ1-1
CDR3 protein: CASSPTGPYEAFF
CDR3 DNA: TGTGCCAGCTCACCAACAGGGCCATATGAAGCTTTCTTT

D gene: TRBD1
V gene: TRBV30
clone size: -
J gene: TRBJ2-7
CDR3 protein: CAWRVSGTGGFEQYF
CDR3 DNA: TGTGCCTGGAGGGTCTCCGGGACAGGGGGGTTCGAGCAGTACTTC

D gene: TRBD2
V gene: TRBV18
clone size: -
J gene: TRBJ2-3
CDR3 protein: CASSPGTSSTDTQYF
CDR3 DNA: TGTGCCAGCTCACCCGGGACTAGCAGCACAGATACGCAGTATTTT

D gene: -
V gene: TRBV11-3
clone size: -
J gene: TRBJ1-6
CDR3 protein: CASSSDHWGWYNSPLHF
CDR3 DNA: TGTGCCAGCAGCTCCGATCATTGGGGCTGGTATAATTCACCCCTCCACTTT

D gene: -
V gene: TRBV6-5
clone size: -
J gene: TRBJ1-5
CDR3 protein: CASHRAGQPQHF
CDR3 DNA: TGTGCCAGCCACCGGGCGGGTCAGCCCCAGCATTTT

D gene: -
V gene: TRBV7-6
clone size: -
J gene: TRBJ1-1
CDR3 protein: CASSSTFTEAFF
CDR3 DNA: TGTGCCAGCAGCTCCACATTCACTGAAGCTTTCTTT

D gene: TRBD1
V gene: TRBV9
clone size: -
J gene: TRBJ2-5
CDR3 protein: CASSVTGAETQYF
CDR3 DNA: TGTGCCAGCAGCGTAACAGGGGCAGAGACCCAGTACTTC

D gene: TRBD1
V gene: TRBV5-1
clone size: -
J gene: TRBJ1-1
CDR3 protein: CASSLADRGPTEAFF
CDR3 DNA: TGCGCCAGCAGCTTGGCGGACAGGGGCCCCACTGAAGCTTTCTTT

D gene: -
V gene: TRBV25-1
clone size: -
J gene: TRBJ1-1
CDR3 protein: CASSGFRGPTEAFF
CDR3 DNA: TGTGCCAGCAGTGGATTCAGGGGCCCCACTGAAGCTTTCTTT

D gene: TRBD2
V gene: TRBV5-4
clone size: -
J gene: TRBJ2-1
CDR3 protein: CASSFGDYSYNEQFF
CDR3 DNA: TGTGCCAGCAGCTTTGGGGACTACTCCTACAATGAGCAGTTCTTC

D gene: TRBD1
V gene: TRBV18
clone size: -
J gene: TRBJ1-4
CDR3 protein: CASSSSGQGVEKLFF
CDR3 DNA: TGTGCCAGCTCATCCTCTGGACAGGGTGTCGAAAAACTGTTTTTT

D gene: TRBD2
V gene: TRBV5-1
clone size: -
J gene: TRBJ2-1
CDR3 protein: CASSPGGSDYNEQFF
CDR3 DNA: TGCGCCAGCAGCCCCGGGGGGTCTGACTACAATGAGCAGTTCTTC

D gene: -
V gene: TRBV3-1/TRBV3-2
clone size: -
J gene: TRBJ1-2
CDR3 protein: CASSQGGRSYGYTF
CDR3 DNA: TGTGCCAGCAGCCAAGGGGGGCGCAGCTATGGCTACACCTTC

D gene: -
V gene: TRBV5-1
clone size: -
J gene: TRBJ2-1
CDR3 protein: CASSLGTIYNEQFF
CDR3 DNA: TGCGCCAGCAGCTTGGGGACAATTTACAATGAGCAGTTCTTC

D gene: TRBD1
V gene: TRBV5-1
clone size: -
J gene: TRBJ1-1
CDR3 protein: CASSPPPGGRTEAFF
CDR3 DNA: TGCGCCAGCAGCCCACCGCCAGGGGGACGGACTGAAGCTTTCTTT

D gene: -
V gene: TRBV6-1
clone size: once
J gene: TRBJ2-1
CDR3 protein: CASSEAKGMFWDEQFF
CDR3 DNA: TGTGCCAGCAGTGAAGCCAAGGGGATGTTTTGGGATGAGCAGTTCTTC

D gene: TRBD2
V gene: TRBV6-5
clone size: -
J gene: TRBJ2-1
CDR3 protein: CASTPGGGPVNEQFF
CDR3 DNA: TGTGCCAGCACCCCAGGCGGGGGTCCTGTCAATGAGCAGTTCTTC

D gene: -
V gene: TRBV10-1
clone size: -
J gene: TRBJ1-5
CDR3 protein: CASRITGLDQPQHF
CDR3 DNA: TGCGCCAGCAGAATTACAGGGCTGGATCAGCCCCAGCATTTT

D gene: -
V gene: TRBV11-2
clone size: -
J gene: TRBJ1-2
CDR3 protein: CASSASPVTYGYTF
CDR3 DNA: TGTGCCAGCAGCGCCTCCCCAGTCACCTATGGCTACACCTTC

D gene: TRBD2
V gene: TRBV5-4
clone size: -
J gene: TRBJ2-6
CDR3 protein: CASSPPGLAGDPRGANVLTF
CDR3 DNA: TGTGCCAGCAGCCCCCCGGGACTAGCGGGGGACCCTCGTGGGGCCAACGTCCTGACTTTC

D gene: TRBD2
V gene: TRBV4-1
clone size: -
J gene: TRBJ2-3
CDR3 protein: CASSQVPGGVDTQYF
CDR3 DNA: TGCGCCAGCAGCCAAGTACCGGGGGGAGTAGATACGCAGTATTTT

D gene: TRBD1
V gene: TRBV11-3
clone size: -
J gene: TRBJ1-1
CDR3 protein: CASSRSGGQGMDAEAFF
CDR3 DNA: TGTGCCAGCAGCCGTTCCGGTGGACAGGGTATGGACGCTGAAGCTTTCTTT

D gene: -
V gene: TRBV7-6
clone size: -
J gene: TRBJ2-5
CDR3 protein: CASSLDYGGETQYF
CDR3 DNA: TGTGCCAGCAGCTTAGATTATGGGGGCGAGACCCAGTACTTC

D gene: -
V gene: TRBV19
clone size: -
J gene: TRBJ1-1
CDR3 protein: CASSKTPLREAFF
CDR3 DNA: TGTGCCAGTAGTAAAACCCCTCTCAGGGAAGCTTTCTTT

D gene: TRBD1
V gene: TRBV9
clone size: -
J gene: TRBJ1-5
CDR3 protein: CASSATGGANQPQHF
CDR3 DNA: TGTGCCAGCAGCGCTACAGGGGGCGCGAACCAGCCCCAGCATTTT

D gene: -
V gene: TRBV5-4
clone size: -
J gene: TRBJ2-1
CDR3 protein: CASSGRDNHNEQFF
CDR3 DNA: TGTGCCAGCAGCGGCCGGGACAACCACAATGAGCAGTTCTTC

D gene: TRBD1
V gene: TRBV7-2
clone size: -
J gene: TRBJ1-2
CDR3 protein: CASSPHGQGAGYGYTF
CDR3 DNA: TGTGCCAGCAGCCCTCACGGACAGGGGGCTGGTTATGGCTACACCTTC

D gene: -
V gene: TRBV4-1
clone size: -
J gene: TRBJ1-2
CDR3 protein: CASSQDPRGSGYTF
CDR3 DNA: TGCGCCAGCAGCCAAGATCCTCGGGGATCTGGCTACACCTTC

D gene: -
V gene: TRBV19
clone size: -
J gene: TRBJ1-5
CDR3 protein: CASSIPKGRGSYSNQPQHF
CDR3 DNA: TGTGCCAGTAGTATCCCAAAGGGAAGGGGAAGTTATAGCAATCAGCCCCAGCATTTT

D gene: -
V gene: TRBV9
clone size: -
J gene: TRBJ1-5
CDR3 protein: CASRQRGGFTQPQHF
CDR3 DNA: TGTGCCAGCCGACAAAGGGGGGGCTTTACTCAGCCCCAGCATTTT